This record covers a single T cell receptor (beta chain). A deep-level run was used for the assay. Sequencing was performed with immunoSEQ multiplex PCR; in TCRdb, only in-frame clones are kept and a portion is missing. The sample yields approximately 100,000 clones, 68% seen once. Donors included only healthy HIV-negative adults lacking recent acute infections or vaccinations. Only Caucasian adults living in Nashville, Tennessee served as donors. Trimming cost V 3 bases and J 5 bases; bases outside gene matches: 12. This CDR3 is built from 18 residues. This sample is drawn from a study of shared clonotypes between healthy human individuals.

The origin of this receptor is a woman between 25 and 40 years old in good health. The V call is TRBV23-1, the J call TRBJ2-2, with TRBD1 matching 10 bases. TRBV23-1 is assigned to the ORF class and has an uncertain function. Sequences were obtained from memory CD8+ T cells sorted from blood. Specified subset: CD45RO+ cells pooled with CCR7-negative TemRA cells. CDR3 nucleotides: TGCGCCAGCAGTCACTACCGGGACAGGGGTGATGGGACCGGGGAGCTGTTTTTT. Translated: CASSHYRDRGDGTGELFF.